This T cell receptor (beta chain) was recovered during a study of T cell repertoires in cytomegalovirus infection. Study summary: CMV epitopes in the study were HLA-C-restricted (recently identified) and HLA-B-restricted (well studied). It was the public TCR beta signatures that indicated both CMV infection and matching HLA type. Study results and caveats: Across the ex vivo response, the dominant clonotypes were HLA-C-restricted CMV-specific TCR beta clonotypes. Cumulative frequency (of public TCR beta family members) identified carriers of CMV plus the relevant HLA.

In regard to this clonotype: Its antigen remains unknown.

The CDR3 length is 16 residues. Germline CDR1 and CDR2: MNHEY and SVGAGI. V was shortened by 2 bases and J by 4 bases, with 15 bases between the two germline ends. TCRdb itself ran the reads through MiXCR, one entry per CDR3 protein. The table lists about 830,000 distinct CDR3 sequences, approximately 30% of them singletons. Material: cultured CD8+ T cells from PBMCs, obtained from culture after CMV antigen stimulation. V gene TRBV6-5 combines with J gene TRBJ2-1; D possibly corresponds to TRBD2 (6 bases). This TCR was sampled from a human donor in good health (CMV status not recorded). Some clones in this sample may be carry-over from other donors' samples. The CDR3 region has the DNA TGTGCCAGCAGTTACGTGGTGGGGGGTATATACAATGAGCAGTTCTTC. It codes for CASSYVVGGIYNEQFF.